The clone carrying this TCR beta chain was seen more than once but under ten times. These data come from a study of cytomegalovirus exposure and HLA in healthy donors. PCR was performed using 60 Vbeta and 13 Jbeta primers. The method was immunoSEQ multiplex PCR; TCRdb's version includes in-frame clones alone and lacks a portion of them. The sample holds 150,000 or so clones, roughly 83% seen once. This CDR3 is 16 amino acids long. Trimming stripped 0 bases from V and 0 bases from J, with 9 bases between. Germline assignment: CDR1 WSHSY and CDR2 SAAADI. The specimen was PBMCs. The chain has TRBV10-2 and TRBJ1-3; D ambiguous. The sequence came from a man in his thirties or forties in good health and CMV-seropositive. The CDR3 coding sequence is TGCGCCAGCAGTGAGTCGGAACGACTCTCTGGAAACACCATATATTTT. It encodes CASSESERLSGNTIYF.